The 16 T cell receptor beta chains given below trace back to one sample, sequenced in a study of T cell responses to AZD1222 COVID-19 vaccine (dated by TCRdb to about 2021). The sample's time point label, in plain terms: about 28 days (+/-7) after the second vaccine dose. The library was produced with the immunoSEQ multiplex PCR assay. The table comes from immuneACCESS by way of TCRdb, which keeps in-frame sequences with V and J called. Part of the clones is missing from these tables; in studies checked, under half for an unresolved V gene and the rest for unknown reasons. The sample yields approximately 75,000 clones; 80% to 90% were counted once. Roughly 18% of the sample rests with the top ten. The source material was peripheral blood, sampled 28 days after the second AZD1222 dose. The receptors derive from an adult who received the AZD1222 COVID-19 vaccine.

This chain connects TRBV2 to TRBJ1-1; unclear D gene. Germline V gives CDR1 SNHLY, CDR2 FYNNEI. The CDR3 is made up of 11 amino acids. V was pared by 4 bases and J by 10 bases, with 10 bases between. The CDR3 DNA reads as TGTGCCAGCAGTGTTGGGGTATTAGCTTTCTTT. It is translated as CASSVGVLAFF.

This clone was seen just once. The chain is built from TRBV18 and TRBJ2-1; D may be TRBD1 (6 bases). The CDR3 covers 18 residues. Trimming took 3 bases from V and 7 from J, leaving 25 bases between them. The germline V gene has CDR1 KGHSH and CDR2 LQKENI. CDR3 DNA sequence: TGTGCCAGCTCACCTTTCTCGGTCGCAGGGGCGACGATAAATGAGCAGTTCTTC. Its translation: CASSPFSVAGATINEQFF.

This chain links TRBV7-9 with TRBJ1-4, with 7 bases fitting TRBD1. With 5 bases clipped from V and 3 bases from J, the junction kept 3 bases outside the gene matches. The CDR3 is made up of 14 amino acids. Germline CDR1 and CDR2: SEHNR and FQNEAQ (reference sequence). CDR3 protein: CASSLGTANEKLFF. DNA of the CDR3: TGTGCCAGCAGCCTAGGGACAGCTAATGAAAAACTGTTTTTT.

CDR3 in amino acids: CASSLGGGTEAFF. In DNA, the CDR3 is TGTGCCAGCAGCTTAGGGGGGGGGACTGAAGCTTTCTTT. This chain connects TRBV7-6 to TRBJ1-1; the D gene is possibly TRBD1 (5 bases). Germline-derived CDR1 and CDR2 are SGHVS and FNYEAQ. CDR3 size: 13 residues. The V and J ends lost 1 base and 5 bases respectively, with 8 bases between them.

J is TRBJ1-1 and V is TRBV9; D ambiguous. Germline V CDR1 and CDR2: SGDLS, YYNGEE. V was cut by 0 bases and J by 2 bases, with 8 bases left in between. This CDR3 spans 14 amino acids. The CDR3: CASSVEPVNTEAFF. CDR3 coding DNA: TGTGCCAGCAGCGTAGAGCCGGTAAACACTGAAGCTTTCTTT.

A single count supports this clone. The CDR3 loop is CASSQVANQPQHF. The CDR3 coding sequence is TGTGCCAGCAGCCAGGTAGCCAATCAGCCCCAGCATTTT. V usage is TRBV7-8 and J usage is TRBJ1-5; D ambiguous. Germline V gives CDR1 SGHVS, CDR2 FQNEAQ. The V end lost 5 bases, the J end lost 3 bases, and 8 bases lay between the germline ends. The CDR3 sequence is 13 residues long.

V is TRBV30 and J is TRBJ2-4, with 10 nucleotides matching TRBD2. Trimming removed 5 bases from V and 3 bases from J; junction bases left unmatched: 4. Looked up from germline, CDR1 is GTSNPN and CDR2 is SVGIG (reference sequence). The length of the CDR3 is 14 residues. The CDR3 sequence: CAWGKRGGKNIQYF. DNA of the CDR3: TGTGCCTGGGGAAAGCGGGGGGGCAAAAACATTCAGTACTTC. The full variable domain, its missing parts supplied by reference TRBV30 and TRBJ2-4, is SQTIHQWPATLVQPVGSPLSLECTVEGTSNPNLYWYRQAAGRGLQLLFYSVGIGQISSEVPQNLSASRPQDRQFILSSKKLLLSDSGFYLCAWGKRGGKNIQYFGAGTRLSVL.

V is TRBV7-3 and J is TRBJ2-3; TRBD1 is a possible D gene (5 bases). Trimming took 5 bases from V and 1 from J, leaving 10 bases between them. The CDR3 has 14 residues. Per the germline V gene, CDR1 is SGHTA and CDR2 is FQGTGA. CDR3 sequence (DNA): TGTGCCAGCAGCACGATAGGGGGCACAGATACGCAGTATTTT. Its protein is CASSTIGGTDTQYF.

The V call is TRBV5-5, the J call TRBJ1-4; the D is unclear. There are 14 residues in the CDR3. Looked up from germline, CDR1 is SGHKS and CDR2 is YYEKEE (reference sequence). V dropped 0 bases and J dropped 4 bases, with 7 bases sitting between them. In DNA form, the CDR3 reads TGTGCCAGCAGCTTGGAAGGCCGTAATGAAAAACTGTTTTTT. As protein: CASSLEGRNEKLFF.

About this clone itself: The germline gene is not matched at one end of the junction; a read error may be the cause. This chain joins TRBV5-1 and TRBJ2-5, with 11 bases lining up with TRBD2. Germline CDR1 SGHRS, CDR2 YFSETQ. The CDR3 consists of 15 residues. This CDR3 is CAGSQTSGDGATQYF. The CDR3 coding sequence is TGCGCCGGCAGCCAGACTAGCGGGGATGGGGCGACCCAGTACTTC.

V usage is TRBV28 and J usage is TRBJ2-5; D gene unclear. This CDR3 has 14 residues. Germline CDR1 reads MDHEN; CDR2 reads SYDVKM. V lost 4 bases to trimming and J lost 2 bases, with 11 bases between them. Here the CDR3 reads CASSSSNGQETQYF. As DNA, the CDR3 is TGTGCCAGCAGTTCCTCAAATGGTCAAGAGACCCAGTACTTC.

The chain recombines TRBV3-1 (or the pseudogene TRBV3-2) with TRBJ1-4; tentative D call: TRBD1 (6 bases). The CDR3 covers 16 residues. Trimming left V 1 base short and J 0 bases short, with 9 bases between. Germline assignment: CDR1 LGHDT and CDR2 YNNKEL (reference sequence). This CDR3 reads CASSQGWTATNEKLFF. The CDR3 DNA follows: TGTGCCAGCAGCCAAGGATGGACAGCAACTAATGAAAAACTGTTTTTT.

The CDR3 bases are TGTGCCAGCAGGGAACAGGGGGCGTACTACGAGCAGTACTTC. Protein sequence: CASREQGAYYEQYF. The V call is TRBV5-4, the J call TRBJ2-7; 9 bases match TRBD1. Germline trimming cut 5 bases from V and 3 bases from J; bases unmatched to any gene: 6. CDR3 length equals 14 residues. CDR1 is SGHNT and CDR2 is YYREEE in the germline V gene (reference sequence).

The chain carries TRBV27 and TRBJ1-2; 10 bases map to TRBD1. Germline lookup yields CDR1 MNHEY and CDR2 SMNVEV (reference sequence). Trimming removed 3 bases from V and 4 bases from J; junction bases left unmatched: 5. The CDR3 is 15 amino acids. The CDR3 bases are TGTGCCAGCAGTTTGAGGACAGGGGGGAGCTATGGCTACACCTTC. It is translated as CASSLRTGGSYGYTF.

The chain combines TRBV2 with TRBJ1-6; no reliable D call. This CDR3 comprises 15 residues. Trimming left V 4 bases short and J 0 bases short, with 7 bases between. Per germline, CDR1 SNHLY and CDR2 FYNNEI. CDR3 DNA: TGTGCCAGCAGTGTGCGGAGCTCCTATAATTCACCCCTCCACTTT. Translated, it gives CASSVRSSYNSPLHF.

This sequence joins TRBV28 and TRBJ1-3; D gene uncertain. This CDR3 contains 14 residues. The V end lost 1 base, the J end lost 0 bases, and 4 bases lay between the germline ends. Germline-derived CDR1 and CDR2 are MDHEN and SYDVKM. The CDR3 nucleotides are TGTGCCAGCAGTTTATCTAGCTCTGGAAACACCATATATTTT. Amino acid sequence: CASSLSSSGNTIYF. Looking up the rest from reference TRBV28 and TRBJ1-3 gives the full variable domain: DVKVTQSSRYLVKRTGEKVFLECVQDMDHENMFWYRQDPGLGLRLIYFSYDVKMKEKGDIPEGYSVSREKKERFSLILESASTNQTSMYLCASSLSSSGNTIYFGEGSWLTVV.